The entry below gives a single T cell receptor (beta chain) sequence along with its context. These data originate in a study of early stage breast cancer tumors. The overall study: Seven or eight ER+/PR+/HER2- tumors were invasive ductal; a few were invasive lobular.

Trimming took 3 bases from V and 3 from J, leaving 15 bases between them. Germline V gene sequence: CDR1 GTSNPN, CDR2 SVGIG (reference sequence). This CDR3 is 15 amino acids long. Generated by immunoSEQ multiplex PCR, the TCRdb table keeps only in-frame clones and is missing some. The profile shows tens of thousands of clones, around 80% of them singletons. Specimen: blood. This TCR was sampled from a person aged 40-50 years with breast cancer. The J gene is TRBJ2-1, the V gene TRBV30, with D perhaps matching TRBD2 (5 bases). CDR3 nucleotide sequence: TGTGCCTGGAGCGGAGGCTCCTACATCTACAATGAGCAGTTCTTC. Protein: CAWSGGSYIYNEQFF.